Listed below are T cell receptor beta chains from one sample, sequenced in a study of regulatory T cells in long-lasting Graves disease. Each CDR3 protein gets one entry after TCRdb re-called the multiplex PCR reads with MiXCR. The data contain a few hundred thousand distinct CDR3 sequences, roughly a quarter of them seen just once; the ten biggest clones take up about 27%. Sequences were derived from peripheral blood mononuclear cells (PBMCs), sampled when the disease was refractory, from a patient treated with antithyroid drugs. The receptors were sampled from a female donor with Graves disease. Each CDR3 is given with its conserved first and last residue. D genes are given only for firm matches. The listing skips clone size in some rows; elsewhere it reads once, few, many or a size class.

d_gene,v_gene,j_gene,abundance,CDR3aa,CDR3nt
.,TRBV5-6,TRBJ1-5,many,CASSLAAGNQPQHF,TGTGCCAGCAGCTTGGCGGCAGGCAATCAGCCCCAGCATTTT
.,TRBV7-2,TRBJ1-1,many,CASSLAPGNLEAFF,TGTGCCAGCAGCTTAGCTCCCGGAAACCTTGAAGCTTTCTTT
.,TRBV7-6,TRBJ1-2,few,CASSLEVGGNYGYTF,TGTGCCAGCAGCTTAGAGGTCGGGGGCAACTATGGCTACACCTTC
.,TRBV20-1,TRBJ2-5,.,CSASLVNSETQYF,TGCAGTGCTAGCTTGGTGAACTCGGAGACCCAGTACTTC
.,TRBV27,TRBJ2-7,.,CASRPDISYEQYF,TGTGCCAGCAGACCGGACATTTCCTACGAGCAGTACTTC
.,TRBV20-1,TRBJ1-1,few,CSARGIMNTEAFF,TGCAGTGCCCGGGGTATCATGAACACTGAAGCTTTCTTT
TRBD2,TRBV14,TRBJ2-5,many,CASSPGLVQETQYF,TGTGCCAGCAGCCCCGGACTAGTCCAAGAGACCCAGTACTTC
.,TRBV6-2/TRBV6-3,TRBJ2-7,many,CASSYPGYEQYF,TGTGCCAGCAGTTACCCTGGCTACGAGCAGTACTTC
.,TRBV18,TRBJ2-7,.,CASSPPSSTEQYF,TGTGCCAGCTCACCACCGAGTAGCACCGAGCAGTACTTC
TRBD1,TRBV20-1,TRBJ2-5,many,CSATDRVVQETQYF,TGCAGTGCCACGGACAGGGTCGTCCAAGAGACCCAGTACTTC
.,TRBV18,TRBJ2-1,.,CAGSPPLGNEQFF,TGTGCCGGCTCACCACCTTTGGGGAATGAGCAGTTCTTC
.,TRBV12-3/TRBV12-4,TRBJ1-1,many,CASSLGPGTEAFF,TGTGCCAGCAGTTTGGGACCCGGGACTGAAGCTTTCTTT
.,TRBV5-1,TRBJ2-5,.,CASSWQGSSETQYF,TGCGCCAGCAGCTGGCAGGGTTCTTCCGAGACCCAGTACTTC
TRBD1,TRBV7-2,TRBJ1-5,many,CASSLGTGGGQPQHF,TGTGCCAGCAGCTTAGGGACAGGGGGCGGTCAGCCCCAGCATTTT
.,TRBV7-2,TRBJ1-3,.,CASSLGRGSGNTIYF,TGTGCCAGCAGCTTAGGGAGGGGCTCTGGAAACACCATATATTTT
TRBD1,TRBV24-1,TRBJ2-3,.,CATSDLSRGSTDTQYF,TGTGCCACCAGTGATTTGTCCAGGGGGAGCACAGATACGCAGTATTTT
.,TRBV5-1,TRBJ2-7,many,CASSLQDSYEQYF,TGCGCCAGCAGCCTCCAGGACTCCTACGAGCAGTACTTC
.,TRBV2,TRBJ2-5,many,CASRGNLIIRGQETQYF,TGTGCCAGCAGGGGAAACTTAATCATCAGGGGACAAGAGACCCAGTACTTC
.,TRBV29-1,TRBJ2-7,few,CSVGDSGRHEQYF,TGCAGCGTGGGGGACTCCGGCAGACACGAGCAGTACTTC
.,TRBV20-1,TRBJ2-5,.,CSARALWVTGTIQETQYF,TGCAGTGCTAGAGCCTTGTGGGTAACCGGGACAATCCAAGAGACCCAGTACTTC
.,TRBV29-1,TRBJ2-7,.,CSFKGGASYEQYF,TGCAGCTTCAAGGGGGGCGCCTCCTACGAGCAGTACTTC
.,TRBV7-2,TRBJ2-7,many,CASSPGWGSSEQYF,TGTGCCAGCAGCCCTGGGTGGGGGTCGAGCGAGCAGTACTTC
.,TRBV28,TRBJ1-1,.,CASGPGGNAEAFF,TGTGCCAGCGGACCCGGAGGGAACGCTGAAGCTTTCTTT
.,TRBV6-1,TRBJ1-3,few,CASSHIGGGGNTIYF,TGTGCCAGCAGTCACATCGGGGGAGGTGGAAACACCATATATTTT
TRBD1,TRBV7-2,TRBJ2-7,.,CASHENRGSSYEQYF,TGTGCCAGCCATGAAAACAGGGGATCCTCCTACGAGCAGTACTTC
.,TRBV27,TRBJ1-5,.,CASSLWGLRQSSNQPQHF,TGTGCCAGCAGTTTGTGGGGACTCAGACAGAGTAGCAATCAGCCCCAGCATTTT
TRBD1,TRBV18,TRBJ1-1,few,CASSLKGGQGGTEAFF,TGTGCCAGCTCACTCAAGGGGGGACAGGGTGGCACTGAAGCTTTCTTT
.,TRBV30,TRBJ1-4,many,CAWSAGAGEKLFF,TGTGCCTGGAGTGCGGGGGCCGGGGAAAAACTGTTTTTT
.,TRBV7-2,TRBJ2-2,few,CASSLYTTSNVFLGSNTGELFF,TGTGCCAGCAGCTTATACACCACTAGCAACGTGTTCCTCGGTTCGAACACCGGGGAGCTGTTTTTT
TRBD1,TRBV7-2,TRBJ1-1,.,CASSLAPPGQAARFAEAFF,TGTGCCAGCAGCTTAGCTCCTCCGGGACAGGCGGCGAGGTTCGCTGAAGCTTTCTTT
.,TRBV25-1,TRBJ2-2,.,CASSESTAVTGELFF,TGTGCCAGCAGTGAATCTACGGCGGTCACCGGGGAGCTGTTTTTT
.,TRBV2,TRBJ2-3,few,CASSEGTASTDTQYF,TGTGCCAGCAGTGAAGGGACAGCTAGCACAGATACGCAGTATTTT
TRBD2,TRBV20-1,TRBJ2-5,.,CSASGLAGAVETQYF,TGCAGTGCTTCCGGACTAGCGGGAGCGGTTGAGACCCAGTACTTC
TRBD1,TRBV7-3,TRBJ1-6,many,CASSPTGETPLHF,TGTGCCAGCAGCCCCACAGGGGAGACGCCCCTCCACTTT
TRBD1,TRBV7-2,TRBJ1-2,few,CASSLAQGAKGTYGYTF,TGTGCCAGCAGCTTAGCGCAGGGGGCGAAGGGGACTTATGGCTACACCTTC
.,TRBV28,TRBJ2-2,many,CASSLLRTGTGELFF,TGTGCCAGCAGTTTATTGAGGACGGGCACCGGGGAGCTGTTTTTT
.,TRBV12-3/TRBV12-4,TRBJ2-7,few,CASTVGSLYEQYF,TGTGCCAGCACGGTGGGGTCCCTCTACGAGCAGTACTTC
TRBD2,TRBV5-4,TRBJ2-5,.,CASSRSGSSGETQYF,TGTGCCAGCAGCCGAAGCGGGAGCTCTGGAGAGACCCAGTACTTC
.,TRBV6-9,TRBJ2-7,.,CASSYSRLVAYEQYF,TGTGCCAGCAGTTATTCTCGACTAGTAGCCTACGAGCAGTACTTC
TRBD2,TRBV7-2,TRBJ2-1,once,CASRPPGLAQCNEQFF,TGTGCCAGCAGACCCCCGGGACTAGCGCAATGCAATGAGCAGTTCTTC
.,TRBV27,TRBJ1-1,.,CASTAWGLNTEAFF,TGTGCCAGCACTGCCTGGGGCCTGAACACTGAAGCTTTCTTT
.,TRBV6-2/TRBV6-3,TRBJ1-5,.,CASQLAGAVSNQPQHF,TGTGCCAGCCAGTTGGCGGGGGCCGTTAGCAATCAGCCCCAGCATTTT
.,TRBV28,TRBJ2-2,few,CASTSGPGTGELFF,TGTGCCAGCACCAGCGGTCCGGGCACCGGGGAGCTGTTTTTT
TRBD2,TRBV7-8,TRBJ2-7,few,CASSLAGLAYEQYF,TGTGCCAGCAGCTTAGCGGGACTAGCCTACGAGCAGTACTTC
.,TRBV29-1,TRBJ2-2,.,CSLTRNTGELFF,TGCAGCCTCACCCGGAACACCGGGGAGCTGTTTTTT